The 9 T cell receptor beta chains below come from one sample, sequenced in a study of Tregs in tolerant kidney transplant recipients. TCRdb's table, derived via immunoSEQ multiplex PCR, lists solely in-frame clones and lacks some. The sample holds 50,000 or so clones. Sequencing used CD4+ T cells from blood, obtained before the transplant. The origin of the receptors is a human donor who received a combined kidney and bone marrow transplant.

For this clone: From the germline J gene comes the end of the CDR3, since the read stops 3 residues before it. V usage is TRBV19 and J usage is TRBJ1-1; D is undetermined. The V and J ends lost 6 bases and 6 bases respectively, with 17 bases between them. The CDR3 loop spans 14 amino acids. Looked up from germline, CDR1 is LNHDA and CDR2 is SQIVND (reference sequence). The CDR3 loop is CASRSWKGNAEAFF. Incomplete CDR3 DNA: TGTGCCAGTAGGAGCTGGAAGGGCAACGCTGAA.

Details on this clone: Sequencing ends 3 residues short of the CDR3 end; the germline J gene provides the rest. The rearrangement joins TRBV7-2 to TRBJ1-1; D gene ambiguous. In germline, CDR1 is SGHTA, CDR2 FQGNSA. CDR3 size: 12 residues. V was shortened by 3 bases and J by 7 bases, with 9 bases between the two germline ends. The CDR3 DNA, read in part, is TGTGCCAGCAGCTTGGTCCGGTTTGAA. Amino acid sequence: CASSLVRFE. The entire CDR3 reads CASSLVRFEAFF.

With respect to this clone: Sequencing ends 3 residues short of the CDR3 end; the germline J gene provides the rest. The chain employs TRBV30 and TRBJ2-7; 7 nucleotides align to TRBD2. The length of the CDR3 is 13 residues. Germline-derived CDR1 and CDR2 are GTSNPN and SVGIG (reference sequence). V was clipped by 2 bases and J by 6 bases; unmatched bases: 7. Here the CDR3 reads CAWSTGTGGEQYF. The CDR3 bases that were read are TGTGCCTGGAGTACCGGGACGGGGGGCGAG. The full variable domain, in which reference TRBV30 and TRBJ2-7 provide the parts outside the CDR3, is SQTIHQWPATLVQPVGSPLSLECTVEGTSNPNLYWYRQAAGRGLQLLFYSVGIGQISSEVPQNLSASRPQDRQFILSSKKLLLSDSGFYLCAWSTGTGGEQYFGPGTRLTVT.

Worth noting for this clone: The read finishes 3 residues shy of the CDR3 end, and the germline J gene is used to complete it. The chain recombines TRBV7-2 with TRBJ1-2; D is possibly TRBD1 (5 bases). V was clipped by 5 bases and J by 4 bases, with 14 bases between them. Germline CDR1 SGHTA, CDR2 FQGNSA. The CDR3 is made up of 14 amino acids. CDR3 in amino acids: CASSPLMDIYGYTF. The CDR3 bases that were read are TGTGCCAGCAGCCCGCTTATGGACATCTATGGC.

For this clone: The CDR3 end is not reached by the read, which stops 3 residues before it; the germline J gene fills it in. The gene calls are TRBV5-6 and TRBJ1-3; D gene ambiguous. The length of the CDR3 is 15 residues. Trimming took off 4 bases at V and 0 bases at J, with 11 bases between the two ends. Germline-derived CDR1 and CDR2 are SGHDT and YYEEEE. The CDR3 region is CASSPVGSSGNTIYF. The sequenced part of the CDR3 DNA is TGTGCCAGCAGCCCTGTTGGTAGCTCTGGAAACACC. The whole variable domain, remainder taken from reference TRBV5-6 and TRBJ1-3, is DAGVTQSPTHLIKTRGQQVTLRCSPKSGHDTVSWYQQALGQGPQFIFQYYEEEERQRGNFPDRFSGHQFPNYSSELNVNALLLGDSALYLCASSPVGSSGNTIYFGEGSWLTVV.

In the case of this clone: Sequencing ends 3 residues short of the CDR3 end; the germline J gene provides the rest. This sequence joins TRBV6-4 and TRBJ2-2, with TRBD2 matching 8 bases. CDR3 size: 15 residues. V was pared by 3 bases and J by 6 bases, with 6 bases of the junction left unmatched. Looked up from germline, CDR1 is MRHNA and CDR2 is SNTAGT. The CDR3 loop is CASSESGLAAGELFF. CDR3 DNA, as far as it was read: TGTGCCAGCAGTGAATCCGGACTAGCAGCCGGGGAG.

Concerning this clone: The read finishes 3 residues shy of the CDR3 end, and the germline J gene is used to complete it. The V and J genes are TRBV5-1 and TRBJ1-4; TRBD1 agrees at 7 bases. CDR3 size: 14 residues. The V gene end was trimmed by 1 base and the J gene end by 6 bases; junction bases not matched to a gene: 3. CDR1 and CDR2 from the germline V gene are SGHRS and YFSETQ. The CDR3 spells CASSLQGDDEKLFF. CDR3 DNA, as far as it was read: TGCGCCAGCAGCTTGCAGGGGGACGATGAAAAA.

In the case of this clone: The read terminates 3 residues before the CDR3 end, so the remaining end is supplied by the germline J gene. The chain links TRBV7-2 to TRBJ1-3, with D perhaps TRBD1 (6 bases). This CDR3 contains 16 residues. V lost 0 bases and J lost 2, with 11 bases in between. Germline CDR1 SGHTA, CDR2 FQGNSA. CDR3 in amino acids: CASSLAGAGTGNTIYF. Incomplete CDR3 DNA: TGTGCCAGCAGCTTAGCGGGGGCAGGGACTGGAAACACC. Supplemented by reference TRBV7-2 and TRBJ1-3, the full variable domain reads GAGVSQSPSNKVTEKGKDVELRCDPISGHTALYWYRQSLGQGLEFLIYFQGNSAPDKSGLPSDRFSAERTGGSVSTLTIQRTQQEDSAVYLCASSLAGAGTGNTIYFGEGSWLTVV.

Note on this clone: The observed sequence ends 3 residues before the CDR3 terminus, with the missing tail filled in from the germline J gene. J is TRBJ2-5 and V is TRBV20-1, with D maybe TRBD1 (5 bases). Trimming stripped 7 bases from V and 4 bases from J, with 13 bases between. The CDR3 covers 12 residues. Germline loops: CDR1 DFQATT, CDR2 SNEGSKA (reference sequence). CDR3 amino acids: CSVGRQAETQYF. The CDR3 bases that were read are TGCAGTGTGGGGCGCCAGGCAGAGACC.